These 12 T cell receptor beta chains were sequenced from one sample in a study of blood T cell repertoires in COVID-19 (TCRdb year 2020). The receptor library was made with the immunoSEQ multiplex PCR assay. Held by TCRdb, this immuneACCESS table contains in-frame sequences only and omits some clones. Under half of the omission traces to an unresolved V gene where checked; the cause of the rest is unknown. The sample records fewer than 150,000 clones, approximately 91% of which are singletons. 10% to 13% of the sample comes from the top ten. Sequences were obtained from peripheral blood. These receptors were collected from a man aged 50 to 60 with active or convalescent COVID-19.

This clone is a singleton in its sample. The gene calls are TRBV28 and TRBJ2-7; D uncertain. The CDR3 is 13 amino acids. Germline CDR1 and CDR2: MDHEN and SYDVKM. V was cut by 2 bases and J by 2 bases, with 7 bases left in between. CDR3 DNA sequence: TGTGCCAGCAGTTTAAATGAGCCCTACGAGCAGTACTTC. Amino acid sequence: CASSLNEPYEQYF.

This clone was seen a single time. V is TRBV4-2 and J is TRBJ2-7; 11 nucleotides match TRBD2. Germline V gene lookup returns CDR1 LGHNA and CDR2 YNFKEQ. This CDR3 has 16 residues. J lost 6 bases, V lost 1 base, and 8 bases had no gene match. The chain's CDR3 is CASSQGASGRIGEQYF. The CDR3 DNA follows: TGTGCCAGCAGCCAAGGGGCTAGCGGGAGGATCGGCGAGCAGTACTTC.

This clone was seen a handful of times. The CDR3 DNA follows: TGTGCCGGGGAGAGGGAGTTGTCAGAGACCCAGTACTTC. This gives the protein CAGERELSETQYF. The chain joins TRBV2 to TRBJ2-5; tentative D call: TRBD2 (5 bases). CDR3 length: 13 amino acids. Germline lookup yields CDR1 SNHLY and CDR2 FYNNEI. Deletions cut 11 bases from V and 4 bases from J, with 17 bases between.

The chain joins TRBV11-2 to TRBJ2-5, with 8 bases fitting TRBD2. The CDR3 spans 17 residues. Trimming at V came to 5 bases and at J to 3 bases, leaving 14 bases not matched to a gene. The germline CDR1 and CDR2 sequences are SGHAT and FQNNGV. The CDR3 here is CASSTRGAGVGEETQYF. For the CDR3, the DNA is TGTGCCAGCAGCACTAGGGGAGCGGGAGTAGGGGAAGAGACCCAGTACTTC.

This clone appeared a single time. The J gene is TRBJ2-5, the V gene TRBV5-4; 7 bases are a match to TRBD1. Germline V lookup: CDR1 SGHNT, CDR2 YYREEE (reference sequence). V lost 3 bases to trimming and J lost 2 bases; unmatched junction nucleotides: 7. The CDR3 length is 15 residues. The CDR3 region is CASSYKTGVQETQYF. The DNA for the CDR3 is TGTGCCAGCAGCTACAAAACAGGGGTACAAGAGACCCAGTACTTC.

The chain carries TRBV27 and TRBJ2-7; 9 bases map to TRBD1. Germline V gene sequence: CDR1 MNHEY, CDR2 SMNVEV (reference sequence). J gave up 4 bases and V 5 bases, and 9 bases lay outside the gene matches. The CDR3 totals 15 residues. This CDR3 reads CASSPRTGEYYEQYF. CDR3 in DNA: TGTGCCAGCAGTCCAAGGACAGGGGAGTATTACGAGCAGTACTTC.

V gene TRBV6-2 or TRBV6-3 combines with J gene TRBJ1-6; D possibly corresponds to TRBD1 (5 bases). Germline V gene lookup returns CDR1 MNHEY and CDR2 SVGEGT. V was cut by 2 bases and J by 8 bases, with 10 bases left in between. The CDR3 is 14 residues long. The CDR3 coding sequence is TGTGCCAGCAGTTACAGGGGAAATGATTCACCCCTCCACTTT. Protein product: CASSYRGNDSPLHF.

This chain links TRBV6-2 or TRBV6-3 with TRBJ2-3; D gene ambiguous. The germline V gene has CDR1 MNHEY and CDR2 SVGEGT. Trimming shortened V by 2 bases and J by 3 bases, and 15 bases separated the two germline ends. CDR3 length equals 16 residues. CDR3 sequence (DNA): TGTGCCAGCAGTTACAGGTCAGGATTCATAACAGATACGCAGTATTTT. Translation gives CASSYRSGFITDTQYF.

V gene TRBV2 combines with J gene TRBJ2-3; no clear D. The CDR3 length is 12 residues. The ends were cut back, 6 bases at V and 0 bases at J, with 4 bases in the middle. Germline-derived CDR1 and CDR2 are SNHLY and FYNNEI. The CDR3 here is CASSESTDTQYF. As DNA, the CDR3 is TGTGCCAGCAGCGAGAGCACAGATACGCAGTATTTT.

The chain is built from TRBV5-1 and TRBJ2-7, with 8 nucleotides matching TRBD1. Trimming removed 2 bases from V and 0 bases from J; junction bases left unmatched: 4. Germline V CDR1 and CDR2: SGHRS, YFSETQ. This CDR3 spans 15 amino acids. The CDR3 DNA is TGCGCCAGCAGCTTAAGGACAGGGACCTCCTACGAGCAGTACTTC. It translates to CASSLRTGTSYEQYF. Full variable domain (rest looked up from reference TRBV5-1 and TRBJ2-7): KAGVTQTPRYLIKTRGQQVTLSCSPISGHRSVSWYQQTPGQGLQFLFEYFSETQRNKGNFPGRFSGRQFSNSRSEMNVSTLELGDSALYLCASSLRTGTSYEQYFGPGTRLTVT.

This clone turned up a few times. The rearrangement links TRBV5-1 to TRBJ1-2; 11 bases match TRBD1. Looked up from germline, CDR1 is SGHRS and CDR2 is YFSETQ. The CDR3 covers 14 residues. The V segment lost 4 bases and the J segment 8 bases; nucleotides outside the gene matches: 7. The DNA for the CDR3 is TGCGCCAGCAGCGAAACGGGACAGGGGGACGGCTACACCTTC. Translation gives CASSETGQGDGYTF. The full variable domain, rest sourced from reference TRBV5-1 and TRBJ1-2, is KAGVTQTPRYLIKTRGQQVTLSCSPISGHRSVSWYQQTPGQGLQFLFEYFSETQRNKGNFPGRFSGRQFSNSRSEMNVSTLELGDSALYLCASSETGQGDGYTFGSGTRLTVV.

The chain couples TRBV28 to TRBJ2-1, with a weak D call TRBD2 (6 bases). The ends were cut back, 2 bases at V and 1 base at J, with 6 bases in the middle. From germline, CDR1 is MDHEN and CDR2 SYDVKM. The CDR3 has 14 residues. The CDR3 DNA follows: TGTGCCAGCAGTTTACGGGGGTCCTACAATGAGCAGTTCTTC. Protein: CASSLRGSYNEQFF.